This T cell receptor (beta chain) emerged from a study of memory CD4+ T cells and cytomegalovirus serostatus. Study-level information: Of the healthy Belgian adults, fewer than 10 were CMV seropositive and about 24 seronegative.

Findings and caveats of the study: CD4+ memory repertoires contained about two fifths of the roughly 150 reported CMV TCRbeta sequences.

The CDR3 contains 16 residues. The germline V gene has CDR1 SGHNT and CDR2 YYREEE (reference sequence). Per the original data handling: Out-of-frame sequences were removed, leaving 2,204,828 distinct TCRbeta sequences. Profiled with immunoSEQ multiplex PCR; TCRdb holds only in-frame clones, not every one. That table is the source of V, J and clone size, and D and trimming were worked out from the DNA. The sample holds tens of thousands of clones, about 80% seen once. This clone was detected only once. Its antigen is currently unknown. Sequence at one end of the junction differs from germline and may be a read error. The sort gate was single viable CD3+CD4+CD8-CD45RO+ cells for memory CD4+ T cells.

This clonotype was sampled from an adult in good health and CMV-seropositive. Material for sequencing was memory CD4+ T cells from blood. The chain has TRBV5-4 and TRBJ2-1; TRBD2 aligns across 12 bases. CDR3 in amino acids: CASSRPSGGAYDEQFF. CDR3 in DNA: TGTGCCAGCAGTCGTCCTAGCGGGGGGGCCTACGATGAGCAGTTCTTC.